This section outlines one TCR beta chain sequence together with its context. In TCRdb, the RT-PCR reads were re-called with MiXCR into one record per CDR3 protein. The profile shows about 680,000 distinct CDR3 sequences, approximately 15% of them singletons. Sample: memory CD4+ T cells from blood. The source of this sequence is a female donor in good health, serving as a healthy control.

CDR3 bases: TGTGCCAGCAGTCCGGGACAGATCGGCTACACCATATATTTT. Its protein product is CASSPGQIGYTIYF. V is TRBV6-6 and J is TRBJ1-3; 7 nucleotides agree with TRBD1. CDR1 and CDR2 (germline): MNHNY, SVGAGI (reference sequence). V trimming: 5 bases; J trimming: 8 bases; junction bases outside the gene matches: 9. This CDR3 comprises 14 residues.